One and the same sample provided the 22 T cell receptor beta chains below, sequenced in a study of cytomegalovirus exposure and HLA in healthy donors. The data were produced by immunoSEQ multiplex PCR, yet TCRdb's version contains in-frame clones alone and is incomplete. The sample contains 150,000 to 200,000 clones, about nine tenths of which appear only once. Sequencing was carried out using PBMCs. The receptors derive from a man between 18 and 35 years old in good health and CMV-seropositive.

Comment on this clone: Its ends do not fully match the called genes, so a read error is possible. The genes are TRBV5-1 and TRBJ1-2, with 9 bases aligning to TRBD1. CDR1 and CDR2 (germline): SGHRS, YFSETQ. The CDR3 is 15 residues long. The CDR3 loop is CASNLGDRDADGYTF. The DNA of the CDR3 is TGCGCCAGCAACTTGGGGGACAGGGATGCAGATGGCTACACCTTC.

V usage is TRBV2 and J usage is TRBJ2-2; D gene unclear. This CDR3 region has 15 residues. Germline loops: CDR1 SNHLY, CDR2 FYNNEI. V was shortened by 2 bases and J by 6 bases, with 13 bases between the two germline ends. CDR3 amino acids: CASSERLWASGELFF. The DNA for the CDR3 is TGTGCCAGCAGTGAACGCCTCTGGGCGTCCGGGGAGCTGTTTTTT.

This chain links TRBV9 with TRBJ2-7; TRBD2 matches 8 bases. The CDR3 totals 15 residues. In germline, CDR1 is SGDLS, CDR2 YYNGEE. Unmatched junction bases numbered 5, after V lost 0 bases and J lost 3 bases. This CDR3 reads CASSVEASGLYEQYF. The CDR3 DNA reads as TGTGCCAGCAGCGTAGAGGCTAGCGGGCTCTACGAGCAGTACTTC.

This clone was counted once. CDR3 in amino acids: CASSAIFPGQLSGLALLLYEQYF. DNA of the CDR3: TGTGCCAGTAGCGCAATTTTTCCGGGACAGCTGAGTGGACTAGCCCTACTTCTATACGAGCAGTACTTC. V usage is TRBV19 and J usage is TRBJ2-7; possibly TRBD2 for D (8 bases). The CDR3 has 23 amino acids. The ends were cut back, 6 bases at V and 4 bases at J, with 43 bases in the middle. CDR1 LNHDA and CDR2 SQIVND come from the germline V gene (reference sequence).

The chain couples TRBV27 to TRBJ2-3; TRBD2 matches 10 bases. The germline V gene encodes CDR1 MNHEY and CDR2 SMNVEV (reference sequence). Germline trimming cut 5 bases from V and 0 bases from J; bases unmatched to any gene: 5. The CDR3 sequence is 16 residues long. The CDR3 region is CASSVGLAESTDTQYF. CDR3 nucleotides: TGTGCCAGCAGTGTCGGACTAGCGGAAAGCACAGATACGCAGTATTTT.

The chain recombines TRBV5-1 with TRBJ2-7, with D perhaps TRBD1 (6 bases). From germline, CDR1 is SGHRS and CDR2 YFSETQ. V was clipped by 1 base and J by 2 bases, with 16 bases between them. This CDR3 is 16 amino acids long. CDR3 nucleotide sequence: TGCGCCAGCAGCTTGACGGTCAGGGGTCCAGCCTACGAGCAGTACTTC. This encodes CASSLTVRGPAYEQYF. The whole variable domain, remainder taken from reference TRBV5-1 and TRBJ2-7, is KAGVTQTPRYLIKTRGQQVTLSCSPISGHRSVSWYQQTPGQGLQFLFEYFSETQRNKGNFPGRFSGRQFSNSRSEMNVSTLELGDSALYLCASSLTVRGPAYEQYFGPGTRLTVT.

CDR3 coding DNA: TGTGCCAGCAGTTTACGGGACTCGGCGGAGACCCAGTACTTC. This encodes CASSLRDSAETQYF. The chain carries TRBV7-8 and TRBJ2-5, with D perhaps matching TRBD2 (6 bases). V was pared by 6 bases and J by 5 bases, with 16 bases between. The CDR3 length is 14 residues. CDR1 is SGHVS, CDR2 FQNEAQ, per germline.

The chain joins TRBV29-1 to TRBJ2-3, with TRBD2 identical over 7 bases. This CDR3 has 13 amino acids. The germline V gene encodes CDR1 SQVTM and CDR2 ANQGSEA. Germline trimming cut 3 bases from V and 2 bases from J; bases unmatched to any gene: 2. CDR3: CSVDLAATDTQYF. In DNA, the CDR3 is TGCAGCGTTGACCTAGCGGCCACAGATACGCAGTATTTT.

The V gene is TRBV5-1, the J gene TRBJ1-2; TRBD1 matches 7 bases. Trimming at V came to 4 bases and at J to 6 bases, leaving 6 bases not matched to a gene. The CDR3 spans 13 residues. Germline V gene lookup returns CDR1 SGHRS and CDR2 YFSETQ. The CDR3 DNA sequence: TGCGCCAGCAGCGTAGGGACAGAACATGGCTACACCTTC. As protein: CASSVGTEHGYTF.

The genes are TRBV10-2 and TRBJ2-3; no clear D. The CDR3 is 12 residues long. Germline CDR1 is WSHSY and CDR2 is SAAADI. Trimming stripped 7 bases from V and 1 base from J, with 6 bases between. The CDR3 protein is CASTFGTDTQYF. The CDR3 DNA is TGCGCCAGCACGTTCGGCACAGATACGCAGTATTTT.

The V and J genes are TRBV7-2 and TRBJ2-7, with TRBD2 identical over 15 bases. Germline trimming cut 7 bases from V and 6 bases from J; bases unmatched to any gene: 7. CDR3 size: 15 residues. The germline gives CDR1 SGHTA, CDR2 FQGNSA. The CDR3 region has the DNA TGTGCCAGCACACCAGGGGGACTAGCGGGAGGCGAGCAGTACTTC. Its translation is CASTPGGLAGGEQYF. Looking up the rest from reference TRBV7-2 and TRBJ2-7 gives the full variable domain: GAGVSQSPSNKVTEKGKDVELRCDPISGHTALYWYRQSLGQGLEFLIYFQGNSAPDKSGLPSDRFSAERTGGSVSTLTIQRTQQEDSAVYLCASTPGGLAGGEQYFGPGTRLTVT.

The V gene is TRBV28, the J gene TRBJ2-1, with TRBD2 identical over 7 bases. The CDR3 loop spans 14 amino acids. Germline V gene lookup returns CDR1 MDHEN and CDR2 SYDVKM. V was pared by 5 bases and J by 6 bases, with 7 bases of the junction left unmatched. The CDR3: CASSPGTNVNEQFF. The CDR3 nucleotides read TGTGCCAGCAGTCCCGGGACTAACGTCAATGAGCAGTTCTTC.

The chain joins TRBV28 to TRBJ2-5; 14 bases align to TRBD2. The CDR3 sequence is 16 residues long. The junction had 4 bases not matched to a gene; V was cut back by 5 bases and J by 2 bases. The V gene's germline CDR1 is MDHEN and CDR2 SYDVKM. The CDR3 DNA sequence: TGTGCCAGCAGTGGGACTAGCGGGAGCCGGCAAGAGACCCAGTACTTC. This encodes CASSGTSGSRQETQYF. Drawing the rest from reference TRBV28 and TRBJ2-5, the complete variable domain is DVKVTQSSRYLVKRTGEKVFLECVQDMDHENMFWYRQDPGLGLRLIYFSYDVKMKEKGDIPEGYSVSREKKERFSLILESASTNQTSMYLCASSGTSGSRQETQYFGPGTRLLVL.

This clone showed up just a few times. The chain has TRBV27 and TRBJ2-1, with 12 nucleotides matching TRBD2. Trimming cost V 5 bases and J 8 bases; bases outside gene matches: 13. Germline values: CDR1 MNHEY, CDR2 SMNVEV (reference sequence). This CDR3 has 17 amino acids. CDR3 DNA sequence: TGTGCCAGCAGTCTGCGGCTAGCGGGAGGGCCTGCGGATGAGCAGTTCTTC. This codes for CASSLRLAGGPADEQFF.

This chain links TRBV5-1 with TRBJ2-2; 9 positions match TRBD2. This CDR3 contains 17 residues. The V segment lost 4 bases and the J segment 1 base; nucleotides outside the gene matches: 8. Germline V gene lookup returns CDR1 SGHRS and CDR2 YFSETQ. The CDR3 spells CASSRGPSGVNTGELFF. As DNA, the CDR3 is TGCGCCAGCAGCCGGGGGCCTAGCGGGGTGAACACCGGGGAGCTGTTTTTT.

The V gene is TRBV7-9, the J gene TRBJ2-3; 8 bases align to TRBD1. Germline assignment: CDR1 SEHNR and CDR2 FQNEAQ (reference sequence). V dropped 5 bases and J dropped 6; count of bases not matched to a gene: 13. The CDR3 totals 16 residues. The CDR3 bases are TGTGCCAGCAGCCGCGGAACGACAGGGGCGACCGATACGCAGTATTTT. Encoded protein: CASSRGTTGATDTQYF. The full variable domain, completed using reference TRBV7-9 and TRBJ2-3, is DTGVSQNPRHKITKRGQNVTFRCDPISEHNRLYWYRQTLGQGPEFLTYFQNEAQLEKSRLLSDRFSAERPKGSFSTLEIQRTEQGDSAMYLCASSRGTTGATDTQYFGPGTRLTVL.

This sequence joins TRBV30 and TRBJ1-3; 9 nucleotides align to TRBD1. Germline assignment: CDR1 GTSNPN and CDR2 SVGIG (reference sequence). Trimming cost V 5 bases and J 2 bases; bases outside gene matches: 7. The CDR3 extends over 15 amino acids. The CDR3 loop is CAWGRDRAAGNTIYF. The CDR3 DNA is TGTGCCTGGGGTCGGGACAGGGCTGCTGGAAACACCATATATTTT.

CDR3: CASIVGTNSGEQYF. The CDR3 DNA follows: TGTGCCAGCATAGTGGGGACTAACTCTGGGGAGCAGTACTTC. This sequence joins TRBV6-1 and TRBJ2-7; 7 bases match TRBD2. The CDR3 has 14 residues. CDR1 and CDR2 (germline): MNHNS, SASEGT. V shed 7 bases, J shed 7 bases, and the junction held 13 bases outside the gene matches.

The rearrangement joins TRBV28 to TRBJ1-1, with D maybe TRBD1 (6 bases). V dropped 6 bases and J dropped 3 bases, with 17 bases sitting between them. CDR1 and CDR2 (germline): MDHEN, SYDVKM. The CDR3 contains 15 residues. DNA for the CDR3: TGTGCCAGCAGAGAACTCGGACAGCCAGACACTGAAGCTTTCTTT. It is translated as CASRELGQPDTEAFF.

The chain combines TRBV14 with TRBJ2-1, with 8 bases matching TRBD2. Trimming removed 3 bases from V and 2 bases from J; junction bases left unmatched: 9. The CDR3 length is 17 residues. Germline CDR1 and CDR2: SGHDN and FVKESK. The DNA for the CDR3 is TGTGCCAGCAGCCATCCTGCTAGCGGGCTGGCCTACAATGAGCAGTTCTTC. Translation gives CASSHPASGLAYNEQFF.

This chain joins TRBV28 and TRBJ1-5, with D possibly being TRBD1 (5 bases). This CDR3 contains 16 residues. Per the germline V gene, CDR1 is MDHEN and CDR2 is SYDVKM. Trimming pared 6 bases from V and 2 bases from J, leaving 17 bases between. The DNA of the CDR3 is TGTGCCAGCAGAATAGCTCAGGGTGGGGGCAATCAGCCCCAGCATTTT. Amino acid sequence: CASRIAQGGGNQPQHF. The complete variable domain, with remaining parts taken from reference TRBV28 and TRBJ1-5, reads DVKVTQSSRYLVKRTGEKVFLECVQDMDHENMFWYRQDPGLGLRLIYFSYDVKMKEKGDIPEGYSVSREKKERFSLILESASTNQTSMYLCASRIAQGGGNQPQHFGDGTRLSIL.

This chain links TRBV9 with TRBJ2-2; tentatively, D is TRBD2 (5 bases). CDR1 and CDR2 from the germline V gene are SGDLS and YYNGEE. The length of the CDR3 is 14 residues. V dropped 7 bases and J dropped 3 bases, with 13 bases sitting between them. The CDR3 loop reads CASRGSQYTGELFF. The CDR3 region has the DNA TGTGCCAGCCGGGGATCCCAGTACACCGGGGAGCTGTTTTTT.